Below, 9 T cell receptor beta chains from the same sample are listed, as sequenced in a study of blood T cell repertoires in COVID-19. Measured with immunoSEQ multiplex PCR; TCRdb has only the in-frame clones, and not every one. The sample includes fewer than 150,000 clones, under 85% seen only once; the top ten take 15% to 20%. Sequenced material: PBMCs or T cells enriched from blood (not recorded which). The source of these receptors is a man aged 30-40 years who had recovered from COVID-19.

The genes are TRBV10-1 and TRBJ2-3, with D unresolved. Trimming stripped 5 bases from V and 0 bases from J, with 15 bases between. Germline CDR1 reads WNHNN; CDR2 reads SYGVQD (reference sequence). The CDR3 has 16 residues. As DNA, the CDR3 is TGCGCCAGCAGTAGTTCCTGGGCAGTCAGCACAGATACGCAGTATTTT. The encoded protein is CASSSSWAVSTDTQYF.

The CDR3 nucleotides are TGTGCCAGCAGAAATCGATGGGACAGGGGGACTGAAGCTTTCTTT. Its protein product is CASRNRWDRGTEAFF. The V and J genes are TRBV6-5 and TRBJ1-1; the match to TRBD1 covers 11 bases. The germline V gene encodes CDR1 MNHEY and CDR2 SVGAGI. Unmatched junction bases numbered 8, after V lost 6 bases and J lost 5 bases. The CDR3 has 15 residues.

This sequence joins TRBV29-1 and TRBJ2-5, with a weak D call TRBD1 (6 bases). With 6 bases removed from V and 10 bases from J, the gap between germline ends came to 18 bases. Germline CDR1 and CDR2: SQVTM and ANQGSEA. The CDR3 is 12 residues long. The DNA of the CDR3 is TGCAGCGTGGGACACGACTCGTGGGACCAGTACTTC. Translating it yields CSVGHDSWDQYF.

The CDR3 region is CASSAGVPTDTQYF. CDR3 DNA sequence: TGCGCCAGCAGCGCGGGGGTCCCCACAGATACGCAGTATTTT. The rearrangement uses TRBV4-1 and TRBJ2-3; 7 nucleotides match TRBD2. In germline, CDR1 is MGHRA, CDR2 YSYEKL. The CDR3 has 14 residues. The trim removed 5 bases at V and 2 bases at J, leaving 4 bases unmatched.

In its sample, this clone was seen a few times. This chain joins TRBV29-1 and TRBJ2-6; 7 bases are a match to TRBD2. Germline V lookup: CDR1 SQVTM, CDR2 ANQGSEA. J lost 2 bases, V lost 7 bases, and 8 bases had no gene match. CDR3 length equals 15 residues. The CDR3 sequence: CSGRVAGAGANVLTF. CDR3 coding DNA: TGCAGCGGCCGCGTGGCGGGGGCTGGGGCCAACGTCCTGACTTTC. Full variable domain (remainder filled in from reference TRBV29-1 and TRBJ2-6): SAVISQKPSRDICQRGTSLTIQCQVDSQVTMMFWYRQQPGQSLTLIATANQGSEATYESGFVIDKFPISRPNLTFSTLTVSNMSPEDSSIYLCSGRVAGAGANVLTFGAGSRLTVL.

The chain combines TRBV7-9 with TRBJ1-4; 11 bases are a match to TRBD1. The CDR3 length is 15 residues. Germline V gives CDR1 SEHNR, CDR2 FQNEAQ (reference sequence). V lost 5 bases, J lost 3 bases, and 2 bases stayed unmatched. CDR3 residues: CASSRDRGSNEKLFF. In DNA, the CDR3 is TGTGCCAGCAGCCGGGACAGGGGGTCTAATGAAAAACTGTTTTTT. The full variable domain, its missing parts supplied by reference TRBV7-9 and TRBJ1-4, is DTGVSQNPRHKITKRGQNVTFRCDPISEHNRLYWYRQTLGQGPEFLTYFQNEAQLEKSRLLSDRFSAERPKGSFSTLEIQRTEQGDSAMYLCASSRDRGSNEKLFFGSGTQLSVL.

This chain links TRBV5-4 with TRBJ2-1, with TRBD2 identical over 7 bases. V shed 10 bases and J 5 bases; nucleotides not matched to a gene: 9. This CDR3 is built from 13 residues. CDR1 SGHNT and CDR2 YYREEE come from the germline V gene (reference sequence). The CDR3 spells CAGRGSLNNEQFF. The CDR3 nucleotides are TGTGCCGGCCGCGGGAGTTTAAACAATGAGCAGTTCTTC.

V usage is TRBV21-1 and J usage is TRBJ2-1; TRBD2, as called in the table, went unchecked against the DNA. TRBV21-1 is listed as a pseudogene. There are 15 residues in the CDR3. The CDR3 region has the DNA TGTGCCAGCAGCAAAGACCGCGGGGGAAACAATGAGCAGTTCTTC. This codes for CASSKDRGGNNEQFF.

With respect to this clone: A much larger clone is a single base away; this may be a read error. The chain joins TRBV5-5 to TRBJ1-1, with TRBD1 matching 9 bases. Germline V gene data show CDR1 as SGHKS and CDR2 as YYEKEE (reference sequence). The J segment lost 5 bases and the V segment lost 5 bases, leaving 7 bases of the junction unmatched. The CDR3 runs to 14 residues. The chain's CDR3 is CASSSGTGRTEAFF. CDR3 sequence (DNA): TGTGCCAGCAGTTCCGGGACAGGGAGGACTGAAGCTTTCTTT.